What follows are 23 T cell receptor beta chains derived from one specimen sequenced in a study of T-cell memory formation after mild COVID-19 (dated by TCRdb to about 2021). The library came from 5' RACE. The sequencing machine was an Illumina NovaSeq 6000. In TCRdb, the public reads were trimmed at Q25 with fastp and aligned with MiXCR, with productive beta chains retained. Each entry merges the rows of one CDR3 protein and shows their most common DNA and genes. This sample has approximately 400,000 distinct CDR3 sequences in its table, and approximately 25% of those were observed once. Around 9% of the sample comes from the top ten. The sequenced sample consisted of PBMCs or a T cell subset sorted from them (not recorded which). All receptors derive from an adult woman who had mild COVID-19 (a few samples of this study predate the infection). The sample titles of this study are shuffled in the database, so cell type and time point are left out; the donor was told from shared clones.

The CDR3 sequence: CASTPAGSSYNEQFF. In nucleotides, the CDR3 is TGTGCCAGCACTCCAGCGGGGAGCTCCTACAATGAGCAGTTCTTC. V is TRBV6-2 or TRBV6-3 and J is TRBJ2-1; 7 positions match TRBD2. The CDR3 is made up of 15 amino acids. Germline V lookup: CDR1 MNHEY, CDR2 SVGEGT. V dropped 7 bases and J dropped 0; count of bases not matched to a gene: 6.

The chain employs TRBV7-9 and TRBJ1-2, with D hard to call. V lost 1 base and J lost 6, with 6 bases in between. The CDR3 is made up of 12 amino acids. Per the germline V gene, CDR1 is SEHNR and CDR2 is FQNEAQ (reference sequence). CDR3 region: CASSLGVDGYTF. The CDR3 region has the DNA TGTGCCAGCAGCTTAGGTGTCGATGGCTACACCTTC.

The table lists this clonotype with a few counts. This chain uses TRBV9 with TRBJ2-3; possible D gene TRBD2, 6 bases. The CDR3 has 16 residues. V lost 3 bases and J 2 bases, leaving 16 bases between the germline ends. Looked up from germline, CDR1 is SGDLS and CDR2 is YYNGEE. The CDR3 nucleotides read TGTGCCAGCAGCGATGTAGCGGACTTTTCCACAGATACGCAGTATTTT. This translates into CASSDVADFSTDTQYF.

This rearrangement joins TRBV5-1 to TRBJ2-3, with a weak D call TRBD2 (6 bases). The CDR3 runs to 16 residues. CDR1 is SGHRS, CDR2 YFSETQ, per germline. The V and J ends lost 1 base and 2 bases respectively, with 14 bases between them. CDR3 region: CASSLFSGGVTDTQYF. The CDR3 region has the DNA TGCGCCAGCAGCTTGTTTTCCGGGGGAGTCACAGATACGCAGTATTTT.

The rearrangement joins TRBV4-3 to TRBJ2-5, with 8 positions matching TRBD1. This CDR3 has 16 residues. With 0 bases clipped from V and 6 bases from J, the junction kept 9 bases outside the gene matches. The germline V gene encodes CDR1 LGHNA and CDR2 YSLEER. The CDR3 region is CASSQERTGPTQTQYF. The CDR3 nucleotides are TGCGCCAGCAGCCAAGAAAGGACAGGGCCCACTCAGACCCAGTACTTC.

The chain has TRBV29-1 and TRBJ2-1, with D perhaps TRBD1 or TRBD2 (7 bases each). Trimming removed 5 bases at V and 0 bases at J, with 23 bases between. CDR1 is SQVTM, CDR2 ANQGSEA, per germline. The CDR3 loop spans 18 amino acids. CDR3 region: CSVTPRGGSGDSYNEQFF. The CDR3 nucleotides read TGCAGCGTTACACCCAGGGGGGGTAGCGGAGACTCCTACAATGAGCAGTTCTTC.

CDR3 sequence reads: CASSARDLNLFF. The DNA of the CDR3 is TGTGCCAGCAGCGCCCGGGACCTGAATCTGTTCTTC. V and J are TRBV3-1 and TRBJ2-1; either TRBD1 or TRBD2 may supply D (5 bases each). This CDR3 region has 12 residues. Germline lookup yields CDR1 LGHDT and CDR2 YNNKEL (reference sequence). V lost 5 bases to trimming and J lost 15 bases, with 17 bases between them.

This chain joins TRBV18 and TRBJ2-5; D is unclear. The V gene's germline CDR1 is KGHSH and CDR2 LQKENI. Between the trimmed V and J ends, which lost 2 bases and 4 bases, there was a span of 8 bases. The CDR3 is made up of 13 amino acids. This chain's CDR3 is CASSPLSGETQYF. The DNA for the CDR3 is TGTGCCAGCTCACCATTAAGTGGAGAGACCCAGTACTTC.

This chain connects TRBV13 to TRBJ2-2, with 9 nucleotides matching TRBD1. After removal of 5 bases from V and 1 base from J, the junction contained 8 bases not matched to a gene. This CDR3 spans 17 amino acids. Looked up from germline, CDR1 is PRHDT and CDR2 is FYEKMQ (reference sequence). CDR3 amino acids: CASSPGQGFLNTGELFF. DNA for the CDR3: TGTGCCAGCAGCCCCGGACAGGGGTTCCTGAACACCGGGGAGCTGTTTTTT.

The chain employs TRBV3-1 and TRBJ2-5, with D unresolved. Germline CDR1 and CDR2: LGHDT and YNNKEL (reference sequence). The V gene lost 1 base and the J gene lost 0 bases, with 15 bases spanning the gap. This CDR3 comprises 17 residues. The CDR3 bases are TGTGCCAGCAGCCAAGGGTCCGGGCGATGGAACCAAGAGACCCAGTACTTC. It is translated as CASSQGSGRWNQETQYF.

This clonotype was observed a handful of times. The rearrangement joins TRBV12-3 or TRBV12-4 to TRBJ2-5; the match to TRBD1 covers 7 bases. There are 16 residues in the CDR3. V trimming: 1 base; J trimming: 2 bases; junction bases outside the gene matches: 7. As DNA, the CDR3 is TGTGCCAGCAGTTTAGGGGCAGGGGGTTTACAAGAGACCCAGTACTTC. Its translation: CASSLGAGGLQETQYF.

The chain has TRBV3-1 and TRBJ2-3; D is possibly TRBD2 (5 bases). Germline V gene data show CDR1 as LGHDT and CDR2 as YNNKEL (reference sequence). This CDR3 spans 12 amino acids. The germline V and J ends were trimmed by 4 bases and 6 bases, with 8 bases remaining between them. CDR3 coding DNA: TGTGCCAGCAGCCGCCCGGGGGATACGCAGTATTTT. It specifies CASSRPGDTQYF.

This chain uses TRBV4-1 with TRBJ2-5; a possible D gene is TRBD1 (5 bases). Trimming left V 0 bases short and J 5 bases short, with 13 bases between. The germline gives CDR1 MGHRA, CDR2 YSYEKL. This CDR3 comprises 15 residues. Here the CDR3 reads CASSQDLKGVETQYF. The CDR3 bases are TGCGCCAGCAGCCAAGATCTGAAAGGGGTGGAGACCCAGTACTTC.

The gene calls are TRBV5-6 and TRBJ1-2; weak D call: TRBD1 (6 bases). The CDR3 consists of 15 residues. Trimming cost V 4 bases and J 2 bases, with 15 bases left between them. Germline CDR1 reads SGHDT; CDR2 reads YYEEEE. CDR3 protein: CASSDTGMSNYGYTF. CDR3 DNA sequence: TGTGCCAGCAGCGATACAGGGATGTCCAACTATGGCTACACCTTC.

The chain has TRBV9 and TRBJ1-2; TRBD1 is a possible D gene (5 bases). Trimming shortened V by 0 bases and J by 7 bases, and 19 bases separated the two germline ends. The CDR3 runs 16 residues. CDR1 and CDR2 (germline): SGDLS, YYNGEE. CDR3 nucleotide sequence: TGTGCCAGCAGCGTAGACCGGGGCCCCCCCGCGGGTGGCTACACCTTC. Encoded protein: CASSVDRGPPAGGYTF.

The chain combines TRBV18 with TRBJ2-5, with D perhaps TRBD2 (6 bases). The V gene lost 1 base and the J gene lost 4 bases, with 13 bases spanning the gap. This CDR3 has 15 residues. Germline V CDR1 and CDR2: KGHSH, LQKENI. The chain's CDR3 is CASSPLRTEGETQYF. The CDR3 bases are TGTGCCAGCTCACCACTCAGGACGGAGGGAGAGACCCAGTACTTC.

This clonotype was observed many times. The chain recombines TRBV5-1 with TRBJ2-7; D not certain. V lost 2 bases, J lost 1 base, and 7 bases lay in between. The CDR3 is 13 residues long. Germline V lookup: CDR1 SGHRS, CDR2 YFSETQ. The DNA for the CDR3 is TGCGCCAGCAGCTTTGCCGGGTCCTACGAGCAGTACTTC. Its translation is CASSFAGSYEQYF.

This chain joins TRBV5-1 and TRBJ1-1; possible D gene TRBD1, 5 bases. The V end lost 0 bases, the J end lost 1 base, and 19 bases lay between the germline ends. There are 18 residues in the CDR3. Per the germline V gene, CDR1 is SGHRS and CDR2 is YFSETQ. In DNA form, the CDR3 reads TGCGCCAGCAGCTTGGGCTGGGAAAAAAGGGGCGCGAACACTGAAGCTTTCTTT. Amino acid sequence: CASSLGWEKRGANTEAFF.

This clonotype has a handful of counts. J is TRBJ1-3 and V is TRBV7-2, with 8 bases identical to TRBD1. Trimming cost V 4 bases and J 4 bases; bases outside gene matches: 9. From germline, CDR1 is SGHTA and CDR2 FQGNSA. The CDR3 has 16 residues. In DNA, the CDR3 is TGTGCCAGCAGCTCCCGTGACAGGGGCGGGGGAAACACCATATATTTT. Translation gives CASSSRDRGGGNTIYF.

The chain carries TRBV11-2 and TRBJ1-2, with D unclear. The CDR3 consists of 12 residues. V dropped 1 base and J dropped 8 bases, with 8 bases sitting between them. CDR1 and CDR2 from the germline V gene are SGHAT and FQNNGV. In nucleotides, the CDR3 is TGTGCCAGCAGCTTAGGGTGGGAAGGCTACACCTTC. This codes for CASSLGWEGYTF.

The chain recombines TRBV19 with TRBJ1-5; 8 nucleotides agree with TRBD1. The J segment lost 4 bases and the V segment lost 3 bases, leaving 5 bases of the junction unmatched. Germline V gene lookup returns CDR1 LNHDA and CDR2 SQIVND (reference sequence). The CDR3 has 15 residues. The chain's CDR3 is CASSIGQGLNQPQHF. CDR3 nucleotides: TGTGCCAGTAGTATCGGACAGGGCCTAAATCAGCCCCAGCATTTT.

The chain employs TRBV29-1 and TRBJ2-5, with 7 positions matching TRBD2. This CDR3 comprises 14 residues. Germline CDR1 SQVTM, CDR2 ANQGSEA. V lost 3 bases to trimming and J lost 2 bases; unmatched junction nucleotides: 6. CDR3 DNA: TGCAGCGTTGACTCTAGCGGCTGGCAAGAGACCCAGTACTTC. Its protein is CSVDSSGWQETQYF.

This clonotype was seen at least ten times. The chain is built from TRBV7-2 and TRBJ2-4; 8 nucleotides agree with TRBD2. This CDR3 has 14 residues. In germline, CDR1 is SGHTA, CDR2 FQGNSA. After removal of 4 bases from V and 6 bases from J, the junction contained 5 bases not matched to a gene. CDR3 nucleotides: TGTGCCAGCAGCTCGCTTCGGGGGGGAAACATTCAGTACTTC. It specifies CASSSLRGGNIQYF.